The 7 T cell receptor beta chains in this list originate from one sample, sequenced in a study of blood T cells in healthy people across ages. A second PCR of roughly 7 to 11 cycles used a sample-barcoded 5' primer and a J-beta primer mix. TCRdb called the 5' RACE reads again in MiXCR, with one record for every CDR3 protein. The profile covers around 780,000 distinct CDR3 sequences, with roughly 50% appearing a single time and 20% to 30% taken by the ten largest. Sequenced: blood. Receptors originate from a man aged 35 to 55 in good health.

The chain combines TRBV28 with TRBJ2-6; D might be TRBD2 (6 bases). V was cut by 8 bases and J by 0 bases, with 8 bases left in between. Germline CDR1 reads MDHEN; CDR2 reads SYDVKM. The CDR3 has 14 residues. CDR3 residues: CASGGSSGANVLTF. The CDR3 coding sequence is TGTGCCAGCGGAGGGAGCTCTGGGGCCAACGTCCTGACTTTC.

The chain couples TRBV20-1 to TRBJ1-1, with a tentative D call TRBD1 (5 bases). CDR1 and CDR2 from the germline V gene are DFQATT and SNEGSKA (reference sequence). This CDR3 has 13 residues. The V and J ends lost 0 bases and 7 bases respectively, with 12 bases between them. DNA of the CDR3: TGCAGTGCTAGAGATCGAGGCAGGGATGAAGCTTTCTTT. Translation gives CSARDRGRDEAFF.

This chain connects TRBV2 to TRBJ2-7; no clear D. V was pared by 4 bases and J by 4 bases, with 11 bases between. CDR3 length equals 13 residues. In germline, CDR1 is SNHLY, CDR2 FYNNEI. CDR3 coding DNA: TGTGCCAGCAGTGCAGTAAGAAATTACGAGCAGTACTTC. Protein product: CASSAVRNYEQYF.

The chain employs TRBV28 and TRBJ1-1; D might be TRBD1 (6 bases). Trimming removed 4 bases at V and 4 bases at J, with 19 bases between. The germline CDR1 and CDR2 sequences are MDHEN and SYDVKM. This CDR3 comprises 16 residues. DNA for the CDR3: TGTGCCAGCAGTTACCCAACCAAAACAGGGAGCACTGAAGCTTTCTTT. The encoded protein is CASSYPTKTGSTEAFF.

The chain carries TRBV20-1 and TRBJ2-1, with D uncertain. There are 14 residues in the CDR3. V was trimmed by 2 bases and J by 0 bases, leaving 8 bases between them. Germline CDR1 DFQATT, CDR2 SNEGSKA (reference sequence). CDR3 sequence: CSARQVSSYNEQFF. In nucleotides, the CDR3 is TGCAGTGCTAGACAAGTGAGCTCCTACAATGAGCAGTTCTTC.

This clonotype appeared a single time. This chain uses TRBV28 with TRBJ2-7, with D unclear. V lost 3 bases to trimming and J lost 7 bases, with 19 bases between them. CDR1 and CDR2 from the germline V gene are MDHEN and SYDVKM. The CDR3 covers 15 residues. The CDR3, as DNA: TGTGCCAGCAGTTTGCAAAGGGCACCTCGGAATGAGCAGTACTTC. Protein sequence: CASSLQRAPRNEQYF.

The genes are TRBV12-3 or TRBV12-4 and TRBJ2-3; TRBD2 matches 9 bases. CDR3 size: 16 residues. J lost 3 bases, V lost 5 bases, and 9 bases had no gene match. In DNA, the CDR3 is TGTGCCAGCAGTCCGCTTAGCGGGGGCTTTACAGATACGCAGTATTTT. Translation gives CASSPLSGGFTDTQYF.